The 32 T cell receptor beta chains below come from one sample, sequenced in a study of shared clonotypes between healthy human individuals. TCRdb keeps only in-frame clones here, not all; method: immunoSEQ multiplex PCR. Found here are about 480,000 clones, 60% to 85% of them singletons; the top ten hold over 10%. Source material: PBMCs. These receptors were collected from a woman in her thirties or forties in good health. Some clones in this sample may be carry-over from other donors' samples.

The chain couples TRBV28 to TRBJ1-2; 10 bases align to TRBD1. The CDR3 runs to 15 residues. Trimming removed 7 bases from V and 4 bases from J; junction bases left unmatched: 9. Germline V gene data show CDR1 as MDHEN and CDR2 as SYDVKM. The CDR3 DNA sequence: TGTGCCAGCACCCTGGGGGACAGGGGACTCTATGGCTACACCTTC. Translation: CASTLGDRGLYGYTF.

The V gene is TRBV6-6, the J gene TRBJ2-7; D tentatively reads TRBD1 or TRBD2 (6 bases each). The germline V gene encodes CDR1 MNHNY and CDR2 SVGAGI (reference sequence). V was shortened by 5 bases and J by 3 bases, with 14 bases between the two germline ends. This CDR3 spans 14 amino acids. DNA for the CDR3: TGTGCCAGCAGTAGGGGGGAGGACGGCTACGAGCAGTACTTC. It translates to CASSRGEDGYEQYF.

In this sample, this clone turned up once. The CDR3 loop is CASSLRASGRTDTQYF. In DNA, the CDR3 is TGTGCCAGCAGCTTACGGGCTAGCGGGAGAACAGATACGCAGTATTTT. The rearrangement links TRBV7-9 to TRBJ2-3; 10 positions agree with TRBD2. The V segment lost 2 bases and the J segment 3 bases; nucleotides outside the gene matches: 5. Germline V CDR1 and CDR2: SEHNR, FQNEAQ (reference sequence). This CDR3 region has 16 residues.

The V call is TRBV28, the J call TRBJ2-7; D ambiguous. Germline assignment: CDR1 MDHEN and CDR2 SYDVKM. The CDR3 is made up of 13 amino acids. Trimming pared 8 bases from V and 0 bases from J, leaving 11 bases between. This CDR3 reads CASHKMGSYEQYF. The CDR3 bases are TGTGCCAGCCATAAGATGGGCTCCTACGAGCAGTACTTC.

This chain uses TRBV9 with TRBJ2-7, with D possibly called TRBD1 or TRBD2 (6 bases each). Trimming left V 0 bases short and J 6 bases short, with 13 bases between. This CDR3 has 14 amino acids. Germline values: CDR1 SGDLS, CDR2 YYNGEE. CDR3 protein: CASSVGRDNLEQYF. As DNA, the CDR3 is TGTGCCAGCAGCGTAGGGCGGGACAACCTCGAGCAGTACTTC.

This chain uses TRBV7-9 with TRBJ2-3; 8 nucleotides align to TRBD2. Looked up from germline, CDR1 is SEHNR and CDR2 is FQNEAQ (reference sequence). Trimming removed 3 bases from V and 2 bases from J; junction bases left unmatched: 7. There are 16 residues in the CDR3. The CDR3 nucleotides are TGTGCCAGCAGCTTGGTTAGCGGGGCCCACACAGATACGCAGTATTTT. Encoded protein: CASSLVSGAHTDTQYF. The complete variable domain, with remaining parts taken from reference TRBV7-9 and TRBJ2-3, reads DTGVSQNPRHKITKRGQNVTFRCDPISEHNRLYWYRQTLGQGPEFLTYFQNEAQLEKSRLLSDRFSAERPKGSFSTLEIQRTEQGDSAMYLCASSLVSGAHTDTQYFGPGTRLTVL.

V usage is TRBV28 and J usage is TRBJ2-6, with D hard to call. CDR1 MDHEN and CDR2 SYDVKM come from the germline V gene. The CDR3 extends over 16 amino acids. Trimming pared 4 bases from V and 0 bases from J, leaving 10 bases between. The CDR3 is CASSSPTDSGANVLTF. CDR3 in DNA: TGTGCCAGCAGTTCCCCGACGGACTCTGGGGCCAACGTCCTGACTTTC. Together with reference TRBV28 and TRBJ2-6, the CDR3 gives the full variable domain: DVKVTQSSRYLVKRTGEKVFLECVQDMDHENMFWYRQDPGLGLRLIYFSYDVKMKEKGDIPEGYSVSREKKERFSLILESASTNQTSMYLCASSSPTDSGANVLTFGAGSRLTVL.

V and J are TRBV6-5 and TRBJ2-3; D is unclear. There are 14 residues in the CDR3. V dropped 2 bases and J dropped 2 bases, with 8 bases sitting between them. Germline loops: CDR1 MNHEY, CDR2 SVGAGI. CDR3: CASSYGDATDTQYF. The CDR3 DNA is TGTGCCAGCAGTTACGGGGATGCCACAGATACGCAGTATTTT.

This clone was found many times. This sequence joins TRBV28 and TRBJ2-2, with a possible D match to TRBD2 (5 bases). The CDR3 length is 14 residues. V was cut by 6 bases and J by 1 base, with 9 bases left in between. Germline CDR1 MDHEN, CDR2 SYDVKM. As DNA, the CDR3 is TGTGCCAGCAGGGACTCCAGGAACACCGGGGAGCTGTTTTTT. Translated: CASRDSRNTGELFF.

This chain links TRBV7-2 with TRBJ2-1, with a weak D call TRBD2 (5 bases). CDR1 and CDR2 from the germline V gene are SGHTA and FQGNSA. This CDR3 region has 16 residues. Trimming took off 1 base at V and 0 bases at J, with 10 bases between the two ends. CDR3 region: CASSLVGNRSYNEQFF. As DNA, the CDR3 is TGTGCCAGCAGCTTAGTCGGGAACCGCTCCTACAATGAGCAGTTCTTC.

The chain has TRBV28 and TRBJ2-3; TRBD1 matches 8 bases. Germline V gives CDR1 MDHEN, CDR2 SYDVKM. This CDR3 contains 17 residues. V gave up 3 bases and J gave up 4 bases; unmatched junction bases: 12. The CDR3 DNA reads TGTGCCAGCAGTTTGGTCAGGGGGCTGTACCTAGCAGATACGCAGTATTTT. It translates to CASSLVRGLYLADTQYF.

The CDR3 reads CASSTLAGVVADTQYF. CDR3 coding DNA: TGTGCCAGCAGCACATTAGCGGGAGTAGTGGCAGATACGCAGTATTTT. V gene TRBV7-2 combines with J gene TRBJ2-3; 9 bases fit TRBD2. There are 16 residues in the CDR3. Germline V gene data show CDR1 as SGHTA and CDR2 as FQGNSA. V lost 5 bases to trimming and J lost 4 bases; unmatched junction nucleotides: 10.

V gene TRBV7-2 combines with J gene TRBJ1-5; D remains unclear. The CDR3 spans 14 residues. V gave up 1 base and J gave up 5 bases, with 9 bases separating them. The V gene's germline CDR1 is SGHTA and CDR2 FQGNSA. CDR3 residues: CASSLDGRYQPQHF. The CDR3 DNA follows: TGTGCCAGCAGCTTAGACGGCCGTTATCAGCCCCAGCATTTT.

In its sample, this clone was seen many times. V is TRBV6-5 and J is TRBJ2-1; D is unclear. The V end was cut by 2 bases, the J end by 7 bases, with 3 bases between. The CDR3 is 11 residues long. Germline lookup yields CDR1 MNHEY and CDR2 SVGAGI. The CDR3, as DNA: TGTGCCAGCAGTTACCTAAATGAGCAGTTCTTC. Protein: CASSYLNEQFF.

The J gene is TRBJ2-7, the V gene TRBV6-7; 11 bases agree with TRBD2. TRBV6-7 is identified as an open reading frame with a role that is uncertain. The CDR3 covers 16 residues. With V trimmed by 5 bases and J by 3 bases, 9 bases remained unmatched. The CDR3 protein is CASSASSGRQNYEQYF. CDR3 DNA sequence: TGTGCCAGCAGTGCATCTAGCGGGAGGCAGAACTACGAGCAGTACTTC.

The rearrangement links TRBV4-1 to TRBJ2-7, with D possibly being TRBD1 or TRBD2 (5 bases each). The germline CDR1 and CDR2 sequences are MGHRA and YSYEKL. The CDR3 loop spans 14 amino acids. V lost 0 bases and J lost 2, with 8 bases in between. CDR3 sequence: CASSQDEGPYEQYF. In nucleotides, the CDR3 is TGCGCCAGCAGCCAAGACGAGGGGCCCTACGAGCAGTACTTC.

The gene calls are TRBV18 and TRBJ2-1; D tentatively fits TRBD1 or TRBD2 (5 bases each). Germline assignment: CDR1 KGHSH and CDR2 LQKENI. V was pared by 5 bases and J by 3 bases, with 5 bases between. The CDR3 runs to 12 residues. For the CDR3, the DNA is TGTGCCAGCTCAGGGGGCTACAATGAGCAGTTCTTC. Protein sequence: CASSGGYNEQFF.

The rearrangement links TRBV19 to TRBJ2-5, with TRBD1 matching 8 bases. The CDR3 runs 16 residues. V lost 5 bases to trimming and J lost 5 bases; unmatched junction nucleotides: 13. The germline gives CDR1 LNHDA, CDR2 SQIVND (reference sequence). Here the CDR3 reads CASSLWTGNVGETQYF. CDR3 bases: TGTGCCAGTAGTCTGTGGACAGGGAACGTTGGCGAGACCCAGTACTTC.

The chain recombines TRBV19 with TRBJ2-3; TRBD1 is a possible D gene (6 bases). Germline V gene lookup returns CDR1 LNHDA and CDR2 SQIVND (reference sequence). V lost 5 bases to trimming and J lost 4 bases, with 16 bases between them. The CDR3 runs to 15 residues. The CDR3 sequence: CASSGAGALADTQYF. CDR3 in DNA: TGTGCCAGTAGTGGGGCAGGGGCCTTGGCAGATACGCAGTATTTT.

A single count supports this clone. The chain has TRBV4-1 and TRBJ2-1; D is possibly TRBD1 (7 bases). This CDR3 contains 17 residues. Trimming removed 8 bases from V and 8 bases from J, with 28 bases in between. The germline CDR1 and CDR2 sequences are MGHRA and YSYEKL. The CDR3 DNA reads TGCGCCAGCGCCCGTTACAGGGGAGGTCTAGCGAGTGATGAGCAGTTCTTC. Its protein is CASARYRGGLASDEQFF.

This chain joins TRBV15 and TRBJ2-5, with TRBD2 matching over 7 bases. The V and J ends lost 1 base and 5 bases, in that order; junction bases with no gene match: 10. Germline values: CDR1 LNHNV, CDR2 YYDKDF (reference sequence). The CDR3 spans 16 residues. The CDR3 DNA follows: TGTGCCACCAGCAGAGGTCCTAGCGGATGGCGGGAGACCCAGTACTTC. It codes for CATSRGPSGWRETQYF.

This clone appeared a few times. The V and J genes are TRBV4-3 and TRBJ1-1; D remains unclear. This CDR3 contains 16 residues. Trimming cost V 0 bases and J 0 bases, with 11 bases left between them. Germline CDR1 reads LGHNA; CDR2 reads YSLEER. The CDR3 here is CASSQDRVRLNTEAFF. For the CDR3, the DNA is TGCGCCAGCAGCCAAGATCGGGTCAGGTTGAACACTGAAGCTTTCTTT.

In this sample, this clone turned up a few times. The chain combines TRBV7-8 with TRBJ2-7, with D perhaps TRBD2 (7 bases). Trimming took off 1 base at V and 3 bases at J, with 19 bases between the two ends. In germline, CDR1 is SGHVS, CDR2 FQNEAQ. The CDR3 length is 17 residues. CDR3 sequence reads: CASSLDWGGQIVYEQYF. CDR3 DNA: TGTGCCAGCAGCTTAGATTGGGGGGGACAAATAGTCTACGAGCAGTACTTC.

Worth noting for this clone: A read error may account for a junction end that differs from germline. The genes are TRBV18 and TRBJ1-2, with 9 bases fitting TRBD1. Looked up from germline, CDR1 is KGHSH and CDR2 is LQKENI. This CDR3 is 14 amino acids long. The CDR3 bases are TGTGCCGGCTCACCAGACAGGGGGGCCTATGGCTACACCTTC. Amino acid sequence: CAGSPDRGAYGYTF.

The chain is built from TRBV2 and TRBJ2-7, with 8 bases that match TRBD1. V trimming: 8 bases; J trimming: 5 bases; junction bases outside the gene matches: 2. The CDR3 totals 11 residues. CDR1 SNHLY and CDR2 FYNNEI come from the germline V gene. The CDR3 DNA reads TGTGCCAGCCAGACAGGGGACGAGCAGTACTTC. It is translated as CASQTGDEQYF.

The chain has TRBV4-3 and TRBJ2-7; 7 nucleotides line up with TRBD2. With 0 bases clipped from V and 3 bases from J, the junction kept 5 bases outside the gene matches. This CDR3 spans 15 amino acids. From germline, CDR1 is LGHNA and CDR2 YSLEER. DNA of the CDR3: TGCGCCAGCAGCCAAGATTGGGAGGGCCGCTACGAGCAGTACTTC. Translation gives CASSQDWEGRYEQYF.

The chain uses TRBV5-4 and TRBJ1-1; TRBD1 might be the D (6 bases). The germline V gene has CDR1 SGHNT and CDR2 YYREEE (reference sequence). The CDR3 totals 16 residues. Trimming took 5 bases from V and 3 from J, leaving 20 bases between them. The CDR3 loop is CASRRMGGAGDTEAFF. Written as DNA, the CDR3 is TGTGCCAGCAGACGGATGGGGGGCGCAGGGGACACTGAAGCTTTCTTT.

The chain is built from TRBV5-1 and TRBJ1-5, with 9 bases identical to TRBD1. CDR3 length: 15 residues. The germline CDR1 and CDR2 sequences are SGHRS and YFSETQ. Unmatched junction bases numbered 9, after V lost 5 bases and J lost 6 bases. The CDR3 DNA reads TGCGCCAGCAGACCCGGGGGGACAGGGCTTCAGCCCCAGCATTTT. Translating it yields CASRPGGTGLQPQHF.

The gene calls are TRBV28 and TRBJ2-5; the match to TRBD2 covers 8 bases. Germline-derived CDR1 and CDR2 are MDHEN and SYDVKM. This CDR3 contains 15 residues. V shed 7 bases, J shed 1 base, and the junction held 8 bases outside the gene matches. CDR3 coding DNA: TGTGCCAGCAACTCCCCTCGGGGGGGCCAAGAGACCCAGTACTTC. It is translated as CASNSPRGGQETQYF.

The V gene is TRBV7-3, the J gene TRBJ2-7; the D is unclear. V lost 0 bases, J lost 8 bases, and 11 bases lay in between. The CDR3 consists of 13 residues. Germline V gives CDR1 SGHTA, CDR2 FQGTGA. The CDR3 nucleotides read TGTGCCAGCAGCTTAACGTGGACGGATCAGCAGTACTTC. Translated: CASSLTWTDQQYF.

This sequence joins TRBV5-1 and TRBJ1-1; D ambiguous. Germline V gene lookup returns CDR1 SGHRS and CDR2 YFSETQ. The germline V and J ends were trimmed by 1 base and 0 bases, with 10 bases remaining between them. CDR3 size: 15 residues. This CDR3 reads CASSLNPAMNTEAFF. In DNA, the CDR3 is TGCGCCAGCAGCTTGAATCCAGCCATGAACACTGAAGCTTTCTTT.

The chain is built from TRBV18 and TRBJ2-1; 8 nucleotides line up with TRBD2. This CDR3 comprises 16 residues. Germline V gene sequence: CDR1 KGHSH, CDR2 LQKENI. J lost 6 bases, V lost 2 bases, and 9 bases had no gene match. DNA for the CDR3: TGTGCCAGCTCACCAATTTGGCCTAGCGGGCGCAATGAGCAGTTCTTC. Its protein is CASSPIWPSGRNEQFF.